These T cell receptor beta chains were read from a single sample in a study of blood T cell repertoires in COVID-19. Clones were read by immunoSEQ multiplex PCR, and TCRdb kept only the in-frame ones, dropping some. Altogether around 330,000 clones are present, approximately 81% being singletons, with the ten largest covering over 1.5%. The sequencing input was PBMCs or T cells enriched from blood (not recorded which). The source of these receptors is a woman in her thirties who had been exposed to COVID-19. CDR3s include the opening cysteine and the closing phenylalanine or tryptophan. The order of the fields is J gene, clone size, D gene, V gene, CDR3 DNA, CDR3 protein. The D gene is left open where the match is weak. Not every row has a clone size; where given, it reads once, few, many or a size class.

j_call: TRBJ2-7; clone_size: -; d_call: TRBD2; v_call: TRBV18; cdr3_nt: TGTGCCAGCTCACCAGGACTAGTGGACGAGCAGTACTTC; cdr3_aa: CASSPGLVDEQYF
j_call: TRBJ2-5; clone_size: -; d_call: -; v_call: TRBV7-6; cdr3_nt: TGTGCCAGCAGTCTGGACTGGAAGACCCAGTACTTC; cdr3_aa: CASSLDWKTQYF
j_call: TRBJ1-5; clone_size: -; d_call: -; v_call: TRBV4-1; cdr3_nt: TGCGCCAGCAGCCAAGATCCCAGGTATAGCAATCAGCCCCAGCATTTT; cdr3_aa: CASSQDPRYSNQPQHF
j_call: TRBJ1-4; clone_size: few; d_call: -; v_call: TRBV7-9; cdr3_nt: TGTGCCAGCAGCTTCTCCAGTTCTAATGAAAAACTGTTTTTT; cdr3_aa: CASSFSSSNEKLFF
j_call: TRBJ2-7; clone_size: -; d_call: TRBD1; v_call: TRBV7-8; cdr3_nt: TGTGCCAGCACCGCCAGGGGGCGGGTCGGCGAGCAGTACTTC; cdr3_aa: CASTARGRVGEQYF
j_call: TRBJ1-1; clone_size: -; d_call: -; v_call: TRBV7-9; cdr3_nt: TGTGCCAGCAGCTTAAGGGGCGCTGAAGCTTTCTTT; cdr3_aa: CASSLRGAEAFF
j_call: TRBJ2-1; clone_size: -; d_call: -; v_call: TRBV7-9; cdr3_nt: TGTGCCAGCAGCTTACTAGCCTACAATGAGCAGTTCTTC; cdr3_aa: CASSLLAYNEQFF
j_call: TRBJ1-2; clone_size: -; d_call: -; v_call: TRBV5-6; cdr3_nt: TGTGCCAGCAGCTTGGGCAGGGGAGGGCTCTATGGCTACACCTTC; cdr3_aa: CASSLGRGGLYGYTF
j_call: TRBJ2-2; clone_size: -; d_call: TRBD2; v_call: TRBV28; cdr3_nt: TGTGCCAGCAGTTTTAAAAGGGGGCGAGCTAGCGGGAGAGGGACCGGGGAGCTGTTTTTT; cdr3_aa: CASSFKRGRASGRGTGELFF
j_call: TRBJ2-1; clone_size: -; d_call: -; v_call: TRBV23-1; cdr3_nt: TGCGCCAGCAGTCGCGGTGAGCAGTTCTTC; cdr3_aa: CASSRGEQFF
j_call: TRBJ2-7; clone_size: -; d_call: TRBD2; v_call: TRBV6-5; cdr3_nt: TGTGCCAGCATCAAAGCGGGGGATCGGGGCGAGCAGTACTTC; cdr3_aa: CASIKAGDRGEQYF
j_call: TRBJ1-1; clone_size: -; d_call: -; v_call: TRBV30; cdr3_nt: TGTGCCTGGATACAGGGTATCACTGAAGCTTTCTTT; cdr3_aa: CAWIQGITEAFF
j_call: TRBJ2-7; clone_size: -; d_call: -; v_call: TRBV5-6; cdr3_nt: TGTGCCAGCAGCTTTGGAACCCAGGGTACCCTCGGGCAGTACTTC; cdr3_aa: CASSFGTQGTLGQYF
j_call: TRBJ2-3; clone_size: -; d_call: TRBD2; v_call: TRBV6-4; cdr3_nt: TGTGCCAGCAGTGACTCAGGCGGCGGGGGGGCGCCAGATACGCAGTATTTT; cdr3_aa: CASSDSGGGGAPDTQYF
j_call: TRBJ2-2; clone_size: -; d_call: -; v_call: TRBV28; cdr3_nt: TGTGCCAGCAGTACAATCAGGGGAACCAGGAACCGGGGAGAGCTGTTTTTT; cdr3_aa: CASSTIRGTRNRGELFF
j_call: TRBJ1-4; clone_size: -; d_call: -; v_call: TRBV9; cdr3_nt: TGTGCCAGCAGCTCCCTCGACGGGGAAAAACTGTTTTTT; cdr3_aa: CASSSLDGEKLFF
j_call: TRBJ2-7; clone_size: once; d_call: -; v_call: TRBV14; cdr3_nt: TGTGCCAGCAGCCAAGATTTCCCTTCGAGCCACGAGCAGTACTTC; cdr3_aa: CASSQDFPSSHEQYF
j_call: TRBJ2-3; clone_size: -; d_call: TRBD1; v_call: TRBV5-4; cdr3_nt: TGTGCCATCTCACACAGGGGTAGCACAGATACGCAGTATTTT; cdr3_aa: CAISHRGSTDTQYF
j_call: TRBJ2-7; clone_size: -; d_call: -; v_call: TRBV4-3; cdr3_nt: TGCGCCAGCAGCCCGTACAGGTATGTCGACGAGCAGTACTTC; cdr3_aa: CASSPYRYVDEQYF
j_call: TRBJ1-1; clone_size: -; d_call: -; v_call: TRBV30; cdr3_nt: TGTGCCTGGAGTCGGGGGGCGGACACTGAAGCTTTCTTT; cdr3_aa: CAWSRGADTEAFF
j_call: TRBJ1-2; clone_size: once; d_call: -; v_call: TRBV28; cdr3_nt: TGTGCCAGCAGACCCACAGCTAACTATGGCTACACCTTC; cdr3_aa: CASRPTANYGYTF
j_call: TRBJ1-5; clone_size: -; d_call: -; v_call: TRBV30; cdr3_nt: TGTGCCTGGAGGGAGGGGCGTAAGCCCCAGCATTTT; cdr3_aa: CAWREGRKPQHF
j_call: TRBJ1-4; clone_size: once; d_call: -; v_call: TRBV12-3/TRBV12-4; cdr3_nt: TGTGCCAGCAGAGGACAGATTAATGAAAAACTGTTTTTT; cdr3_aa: CASRGQINEKLFF
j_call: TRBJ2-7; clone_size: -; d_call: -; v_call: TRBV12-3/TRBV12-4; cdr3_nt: TGTGCCAGCAGTCCTCCGGGGAGCTACGAGCAGTACTTC; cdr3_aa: CASSPPGSYEQYF